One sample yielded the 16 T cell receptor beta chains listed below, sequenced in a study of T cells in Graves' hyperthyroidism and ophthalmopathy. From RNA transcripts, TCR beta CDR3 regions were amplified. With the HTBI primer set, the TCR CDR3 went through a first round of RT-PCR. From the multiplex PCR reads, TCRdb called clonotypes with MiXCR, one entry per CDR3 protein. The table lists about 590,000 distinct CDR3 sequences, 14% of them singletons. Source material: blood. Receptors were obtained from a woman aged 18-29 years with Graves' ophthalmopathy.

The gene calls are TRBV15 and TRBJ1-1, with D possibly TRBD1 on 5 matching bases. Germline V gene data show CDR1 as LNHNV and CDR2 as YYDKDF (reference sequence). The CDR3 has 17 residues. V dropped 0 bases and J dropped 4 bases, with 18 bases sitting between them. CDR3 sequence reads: CATSRELGEGVVTEAFF. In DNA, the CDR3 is TGTGCCACCAGCAGAGAGCTGGGGGAGGGAGTCGTCACTGAAGCTTTCTTT. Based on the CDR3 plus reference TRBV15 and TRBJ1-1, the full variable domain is DAMVIQNPRYQVTQFGKPVTLSCSQTLNHNVMYWYQQKSSQAPKLLFHYYDKDFNNEADTPDNFQSRRPNTSFCFLDIRSPGLGDTAMYLCATSRELGEGVVTEAFFGQGTRLTVV.

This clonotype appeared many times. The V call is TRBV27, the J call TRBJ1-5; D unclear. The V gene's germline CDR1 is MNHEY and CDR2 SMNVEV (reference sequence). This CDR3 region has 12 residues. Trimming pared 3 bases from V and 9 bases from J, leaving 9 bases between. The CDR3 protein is CASSFESGPQHF. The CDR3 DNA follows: TGTGCCAGCAGTTTTGAATCGGGGCCCCAGCATTTT.

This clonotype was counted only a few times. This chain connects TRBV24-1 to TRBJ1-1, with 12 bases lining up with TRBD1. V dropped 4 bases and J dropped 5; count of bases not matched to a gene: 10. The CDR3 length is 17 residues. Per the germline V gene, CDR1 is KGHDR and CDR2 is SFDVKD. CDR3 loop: CATSDSGQGAVGTEAFF. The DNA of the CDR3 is TGTGCCACCAGTGACTCGGGACAGGGGGCGGTGGGGACTGAAGCTTTCTTT.

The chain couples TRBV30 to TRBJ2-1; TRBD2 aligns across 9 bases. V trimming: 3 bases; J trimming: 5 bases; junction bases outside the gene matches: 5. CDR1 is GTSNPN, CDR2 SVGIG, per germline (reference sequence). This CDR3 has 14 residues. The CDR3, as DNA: TGTGCCTGGAGCCCGGGACTAGCTAACAATGAGCAGTTCTTC. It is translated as CAWSPGLANNEQFF.

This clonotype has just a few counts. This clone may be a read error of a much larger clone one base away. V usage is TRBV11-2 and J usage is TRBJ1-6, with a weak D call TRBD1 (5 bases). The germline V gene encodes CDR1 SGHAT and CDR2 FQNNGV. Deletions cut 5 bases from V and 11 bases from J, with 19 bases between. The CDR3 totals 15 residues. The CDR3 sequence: CASSPNRGSYAPLHF. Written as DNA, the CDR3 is TGTGCCAGCAGCCCCAATAGGGGCTCCTACGCACCCCTCCACTTT.

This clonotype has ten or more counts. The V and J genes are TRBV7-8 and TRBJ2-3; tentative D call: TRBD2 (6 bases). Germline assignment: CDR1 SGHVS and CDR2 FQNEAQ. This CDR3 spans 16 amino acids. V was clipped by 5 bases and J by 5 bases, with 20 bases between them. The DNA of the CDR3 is TGTGCCAGCAGCCCCCGGGGGAGCGGGTCGGAAGATACGCAGTATTTT. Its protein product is CASSPRGSGSEDTQYF.

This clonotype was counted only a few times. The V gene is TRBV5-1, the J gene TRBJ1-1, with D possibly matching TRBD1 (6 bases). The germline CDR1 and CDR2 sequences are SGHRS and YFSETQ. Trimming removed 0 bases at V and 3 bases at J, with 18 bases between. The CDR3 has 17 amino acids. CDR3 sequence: CASSLGMDSYEDTEAFF. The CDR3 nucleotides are TGCGCCAGCAGCTTGGGTATGGACAGCTATGAAGACACTGAAGCTTTCTTT.

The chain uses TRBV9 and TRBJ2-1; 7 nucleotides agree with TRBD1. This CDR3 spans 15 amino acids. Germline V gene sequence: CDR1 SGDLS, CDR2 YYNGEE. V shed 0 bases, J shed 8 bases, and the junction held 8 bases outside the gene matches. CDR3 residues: CASSVEGAGVDEQFF. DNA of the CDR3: TGTGCCAGCAGCGTAGAGGGGGCAGGGGTGGATGAGCAGTTCTTC.

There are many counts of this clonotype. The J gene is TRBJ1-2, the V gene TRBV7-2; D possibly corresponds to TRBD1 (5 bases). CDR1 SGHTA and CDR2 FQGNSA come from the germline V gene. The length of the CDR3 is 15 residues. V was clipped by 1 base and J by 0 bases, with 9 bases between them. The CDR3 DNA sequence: TGTGCCAGCAGCTTAGGTTCAGGGCCTAACTATGGCTACACCTTC. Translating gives CASSLGSGPNYGYTF.

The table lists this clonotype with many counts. In DNA form, the CDR3 reads TGTGCCAGCACTAAGCTTCTGGTCAATGAGCAGTTCTTC. Its translation: CASTKLLVNEQFF. The gene calls are TRBV2 and TRBJ2-1; D ambiguous. Trimming took 7 bases from V and 6 from J, leaving 13 bases between them. The germline V gene encodes CDR1 SNHLY and CDR2 FYNNEI. This CDR3 has 13 amino acids.

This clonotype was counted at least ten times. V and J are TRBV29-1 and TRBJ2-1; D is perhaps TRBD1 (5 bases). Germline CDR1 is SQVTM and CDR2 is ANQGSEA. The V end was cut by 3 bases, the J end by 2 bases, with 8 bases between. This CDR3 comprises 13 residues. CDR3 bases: TGCAGCGTTGACAGGGTAACCTACAATGAGCAGTTCTTC. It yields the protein CSVDRVTYNEQFF.

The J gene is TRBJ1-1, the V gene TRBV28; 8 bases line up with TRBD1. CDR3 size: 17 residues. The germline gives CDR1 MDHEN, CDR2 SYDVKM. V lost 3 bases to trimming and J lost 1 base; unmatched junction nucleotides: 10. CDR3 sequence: CASSFSGPGQANTEAFF. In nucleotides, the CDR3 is TGTGCCAGCAGTTTTTCCGGCCCGGGACAGGCGAACACTGAAGCTTTCTTT.

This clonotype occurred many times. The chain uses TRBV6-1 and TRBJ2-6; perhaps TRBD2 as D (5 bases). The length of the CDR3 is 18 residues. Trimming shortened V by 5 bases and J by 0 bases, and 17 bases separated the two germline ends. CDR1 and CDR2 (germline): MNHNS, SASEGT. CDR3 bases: TGTGCCAGCAGTTCGGACGGACTCCTTAGCTCTGGGGCCAACGTCCTGACTTTC. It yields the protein CASSSDGLLSSGANVLTF.

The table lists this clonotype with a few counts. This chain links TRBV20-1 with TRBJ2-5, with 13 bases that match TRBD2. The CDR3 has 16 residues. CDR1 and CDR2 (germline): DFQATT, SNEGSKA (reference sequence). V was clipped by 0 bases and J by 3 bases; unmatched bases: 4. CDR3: CSARDVLAGGEETQYF. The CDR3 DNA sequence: TGCAGTGCTAGAGATGTACTAGCGGGAGGGGAAGAGACCCAGTACTTC.

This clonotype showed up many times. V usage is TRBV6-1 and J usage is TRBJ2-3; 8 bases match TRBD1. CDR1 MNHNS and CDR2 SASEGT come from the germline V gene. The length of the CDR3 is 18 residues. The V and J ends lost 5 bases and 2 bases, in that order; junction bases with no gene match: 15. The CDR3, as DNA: TGTGCCAGCAGTTGGACAGGGTCTTCAGCGGGCAACACAGATACGCAGTATTTT. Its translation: CASSWTGSSAGNTDTQYF.

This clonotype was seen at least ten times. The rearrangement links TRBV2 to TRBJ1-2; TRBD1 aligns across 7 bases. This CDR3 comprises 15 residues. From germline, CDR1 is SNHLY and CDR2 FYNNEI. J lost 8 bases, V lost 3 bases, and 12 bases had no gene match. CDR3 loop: CASSEFEGARRGYTF. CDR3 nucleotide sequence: TGTGCCAGCAGTGAGTTCGAGGGGGCTAGAAGGGGCTACACCTTC.